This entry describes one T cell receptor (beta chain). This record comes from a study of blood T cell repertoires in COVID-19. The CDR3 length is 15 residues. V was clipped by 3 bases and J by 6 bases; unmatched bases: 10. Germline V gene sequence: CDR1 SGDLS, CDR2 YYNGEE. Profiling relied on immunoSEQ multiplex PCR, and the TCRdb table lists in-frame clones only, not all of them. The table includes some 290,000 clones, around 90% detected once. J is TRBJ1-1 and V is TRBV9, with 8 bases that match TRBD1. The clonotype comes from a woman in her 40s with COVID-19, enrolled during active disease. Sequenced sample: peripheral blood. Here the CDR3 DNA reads TGTGCCAGCAGCGGGGCTCCCGGACAGGGCTCTGAAGCTTTCTTT. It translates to CASSGAPGQGSEAFF.